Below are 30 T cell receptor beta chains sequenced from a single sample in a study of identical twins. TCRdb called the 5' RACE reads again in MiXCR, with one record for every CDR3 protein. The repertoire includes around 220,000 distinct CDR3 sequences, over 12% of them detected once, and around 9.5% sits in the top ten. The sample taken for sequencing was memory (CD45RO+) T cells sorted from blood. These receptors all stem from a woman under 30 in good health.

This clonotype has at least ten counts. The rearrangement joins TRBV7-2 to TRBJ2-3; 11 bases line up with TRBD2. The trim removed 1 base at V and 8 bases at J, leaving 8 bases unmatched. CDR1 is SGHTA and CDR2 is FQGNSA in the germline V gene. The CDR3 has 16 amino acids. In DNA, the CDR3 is TGTGCCAGCAGCTTAGAGGTAGCGGGGGGGCCGGGTACGCAGTATTTT. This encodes CASSLEVAGGPGTQYF.

The CDR3 DNA sequence: TGCAGCGTTGTCAGGCGGGGCTTCGGGACCACTCTGGAGCAGTTCTTC. Protein product: CSVVRRGFGTTLEQFF. This chain uses TRBV29-1 with TRBJ2-1, with D possibly TRBD2 on 6 matching bases. In germline, CDR1 is SQVTM, CDR2 ANQGSEA. Deletions cut 4 bases from V and 10 bases from J, with 26 bases between. This CDR3 has 16 residues.

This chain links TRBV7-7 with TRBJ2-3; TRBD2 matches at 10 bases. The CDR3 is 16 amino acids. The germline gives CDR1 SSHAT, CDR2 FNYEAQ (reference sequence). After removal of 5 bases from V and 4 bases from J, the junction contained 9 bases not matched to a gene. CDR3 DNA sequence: TGTGCCAGCAGCCCTCGGACTAGCGGAGTGGCAGATACGCAGTATTTT. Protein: CASSPRTSGVADTQYF.

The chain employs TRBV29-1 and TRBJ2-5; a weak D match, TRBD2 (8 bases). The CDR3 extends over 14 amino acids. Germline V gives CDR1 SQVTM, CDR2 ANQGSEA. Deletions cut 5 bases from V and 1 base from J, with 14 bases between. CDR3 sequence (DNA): TGCAGCGTTCGGGGGGGGACAGTCCAAGAGACCCAGTACTTC. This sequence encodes CSVRGGTVQETQYF.

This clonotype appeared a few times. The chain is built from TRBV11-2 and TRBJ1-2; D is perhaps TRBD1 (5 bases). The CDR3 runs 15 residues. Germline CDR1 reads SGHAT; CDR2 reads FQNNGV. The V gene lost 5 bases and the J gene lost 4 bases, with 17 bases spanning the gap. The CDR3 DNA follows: TGTGCCAGCAGCCCGACCTGGGACCCATCCTATGGCTACACCTTC. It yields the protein CASSPTWDPSYGYTF.

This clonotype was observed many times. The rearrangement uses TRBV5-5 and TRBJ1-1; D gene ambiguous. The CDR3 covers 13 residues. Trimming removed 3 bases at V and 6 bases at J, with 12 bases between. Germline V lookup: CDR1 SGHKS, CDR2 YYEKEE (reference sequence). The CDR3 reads CASSSYPGAEAFF. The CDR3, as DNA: TGTGCCAGCAGCTCCTATCCTGGGGCTGAAGCTTTCTTT.

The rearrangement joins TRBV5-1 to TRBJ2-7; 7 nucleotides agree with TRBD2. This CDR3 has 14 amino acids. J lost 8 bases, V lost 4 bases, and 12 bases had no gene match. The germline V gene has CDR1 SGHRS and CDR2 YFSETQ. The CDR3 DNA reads TGCGCCAGCAGCCTCTCAGTAGGGGAGGGCCAGCAGTACTTC. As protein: CASSLSVGEGQQYF.

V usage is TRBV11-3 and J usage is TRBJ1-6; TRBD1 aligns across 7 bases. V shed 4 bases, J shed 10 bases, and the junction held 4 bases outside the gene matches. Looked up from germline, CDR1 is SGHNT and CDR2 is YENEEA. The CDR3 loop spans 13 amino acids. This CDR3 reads CASSYRGGSPLHF. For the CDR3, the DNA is TGTGCCAGCAGCTACAGGGGTGGGTCACCCCTCCACTTT. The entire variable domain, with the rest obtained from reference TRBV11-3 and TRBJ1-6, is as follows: EAGVVQSPRYKIIEKKQPVAFWCNPISGHNTLYWYLQNLGQGPELLIRYENEEAVDDSQLPKDRFSAERLKGVDSTLKIQPAELGDSAVYLCASSYRGGSPLHFGNGTRLTVT.

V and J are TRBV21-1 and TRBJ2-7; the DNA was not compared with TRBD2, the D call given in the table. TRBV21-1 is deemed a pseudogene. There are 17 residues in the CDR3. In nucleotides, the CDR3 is TGTGCCAGCAGCGAATACCGACTAGCGGGAGAACCCTACGAGCAGTACTTC. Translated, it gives CASSEYRLAGEPYEQYF.

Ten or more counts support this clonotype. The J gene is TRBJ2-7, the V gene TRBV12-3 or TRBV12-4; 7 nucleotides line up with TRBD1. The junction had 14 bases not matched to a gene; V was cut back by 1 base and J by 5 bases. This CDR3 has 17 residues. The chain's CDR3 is CASSLGQGVPEPNEQYF. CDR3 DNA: TGTGCCAGCAGTTTAGGGCAGGGGGTGCCAGAGCCCAACGAGCAGTACTTC.

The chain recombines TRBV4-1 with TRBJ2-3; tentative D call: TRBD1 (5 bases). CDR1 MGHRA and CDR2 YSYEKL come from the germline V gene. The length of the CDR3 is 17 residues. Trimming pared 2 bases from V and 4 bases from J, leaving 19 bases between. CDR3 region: CASSQRFDSYGADTQYF. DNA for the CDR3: TGCGCCAGCAGCCAACGCTTCGACAGCTATGGCGCAGATACGCAGTATTTT.

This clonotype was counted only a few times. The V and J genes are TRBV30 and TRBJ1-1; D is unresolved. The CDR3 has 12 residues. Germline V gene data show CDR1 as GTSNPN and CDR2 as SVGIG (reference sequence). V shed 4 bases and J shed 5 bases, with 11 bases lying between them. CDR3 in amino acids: CAWTRGLTEAFF. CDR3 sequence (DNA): TGTGCCTGGACGCGGGGTCTGACTGAAGCTTTCTTT. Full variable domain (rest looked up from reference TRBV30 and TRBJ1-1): SQTIHQWPATLVQPVGSPLSLECTVEGTSNPNLYWYRQAAGRGLQLLFYSVGIGQISSEVPQNLSASRPQDRQFILSSKKLLLSDSGFYLCAWTRGLTEAFFGQGTRLTVV.

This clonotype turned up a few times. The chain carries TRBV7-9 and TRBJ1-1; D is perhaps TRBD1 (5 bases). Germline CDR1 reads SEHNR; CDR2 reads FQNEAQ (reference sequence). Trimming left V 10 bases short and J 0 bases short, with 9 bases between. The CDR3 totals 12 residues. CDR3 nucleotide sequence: TGTGCCACAGGGTCTATGAACACTGAAGCTTTCTTT. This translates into CATGSMNTEAFF. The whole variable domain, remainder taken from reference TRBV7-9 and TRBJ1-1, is DTGVSQNPRHKITKRGQNVTFRCDPISEHNRLYWYRQTLGQGPEFLTYFQNEAQLEKSRLLSDRFSAERPKGSFSTLEIQRTEQGDSAMYLCATGSMNTEAFFGQGTRLTVV.

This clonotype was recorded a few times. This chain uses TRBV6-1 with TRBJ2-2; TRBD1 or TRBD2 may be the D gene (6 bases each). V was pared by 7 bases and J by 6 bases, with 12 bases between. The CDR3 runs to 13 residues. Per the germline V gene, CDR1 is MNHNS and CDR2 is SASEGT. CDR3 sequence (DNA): TGTGCCAGCACCCGAGGGGGGTCCGGGGAGCTGTTTTTT. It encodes CASTRGGSGELFF.

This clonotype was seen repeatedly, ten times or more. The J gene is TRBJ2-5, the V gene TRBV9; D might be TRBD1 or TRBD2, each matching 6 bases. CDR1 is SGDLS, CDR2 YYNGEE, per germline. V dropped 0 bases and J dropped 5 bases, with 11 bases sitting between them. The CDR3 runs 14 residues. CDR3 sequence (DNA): TGTGCCAGCAGCGTAGATGGGGGGCTGGAGACCCAGTACTTC. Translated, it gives CASSVDGGLETQYF.

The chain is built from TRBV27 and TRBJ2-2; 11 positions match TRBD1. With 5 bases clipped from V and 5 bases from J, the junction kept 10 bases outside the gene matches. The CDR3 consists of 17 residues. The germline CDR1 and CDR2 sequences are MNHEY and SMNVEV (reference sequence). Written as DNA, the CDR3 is TGTGCCAGCAGTAAATCCGGGACAGGGGGGTTTACCGGGGAGCTGTTTTTT. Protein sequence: CASSKSGTGGFTGELFF.

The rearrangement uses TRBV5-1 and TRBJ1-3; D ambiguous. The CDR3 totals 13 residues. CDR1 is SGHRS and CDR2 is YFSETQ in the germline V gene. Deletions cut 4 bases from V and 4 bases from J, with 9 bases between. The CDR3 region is CASSPGGGNTIYF. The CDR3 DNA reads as TGCGCCAGCAGCCCTGGCGGAGGAAACACCATATATTTT.

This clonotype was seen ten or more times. CDR3 residues: CASSRDRGRHGYTF. CDR3 nucleotides: TGCGCCAGCAGCAGAGACAGGGGAAGACATGGCTACACCTTC. The chain joins TRBV5-1 to TRBJ1-2; 8 positions match TRBD1. J gave up 6 bases and V 4 bases, and 8 bases lay outside the gene matches. CDR3 size: 14 residues. In germline, CDR1 is SGHRS, CDR2 YFSETQ. Complete variable domain (other parts from reference TRBV5-1 and TRBJ1-2): KAGVTQTPRYLIKTRGQQVTLSCSPISGHRSVSWYQQTPGQGLQFLFEYFSETQRNKGNFPGRFSGRQFSNSRSEMNVSTLELGDSALYLCASSRDRGRHGYTFGSGTRLTVV.

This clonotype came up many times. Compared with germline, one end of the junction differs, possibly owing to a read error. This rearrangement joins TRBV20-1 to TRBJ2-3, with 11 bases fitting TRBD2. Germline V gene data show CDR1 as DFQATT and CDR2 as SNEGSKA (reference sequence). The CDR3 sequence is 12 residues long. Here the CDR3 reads CSAVTSGGLRDF. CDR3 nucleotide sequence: TGCAGTGCTGTTACTAGCGGGGGACTCCGTGATTTT.

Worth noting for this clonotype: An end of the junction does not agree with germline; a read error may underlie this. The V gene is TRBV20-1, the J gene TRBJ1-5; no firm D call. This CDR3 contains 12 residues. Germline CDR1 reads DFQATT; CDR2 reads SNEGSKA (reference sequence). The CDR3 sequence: CSARDLEERQTF. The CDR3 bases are TGCAGTGCTAGAGATCTAGAGGAACGGCAAACCTTT.

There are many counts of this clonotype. Written as DNA, the CDR3 is TGCAGTGCTAGCTCATCTGACAGCGGACTGGGTCCTGAAGCTTTCTTT. Amino acids: CSASSSDSGLGPEAFF. This chain connects TRBV20-1 to TRBJ1-1; tentatively, D is TRBD1 (5 bases). The CDR3 has 16 residues. CDR1 is DFQATT and CDR2 is SNEGSKA in the germline V gene (reference sequence). V was cut by 3 bases and J by 6 bases, with 23 bases left in between.

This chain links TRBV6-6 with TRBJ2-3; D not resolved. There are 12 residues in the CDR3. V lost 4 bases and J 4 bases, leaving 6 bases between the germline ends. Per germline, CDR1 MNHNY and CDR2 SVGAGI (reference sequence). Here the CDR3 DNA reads TGTGCCAGCAGTTGGGTGCCAGATACGCAGTATTTT. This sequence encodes CASSWVPDTQYF.

CDR3 DNA: TGCGCCAGCAGCAAGGGACAGGGTTCAGTGACCCAGTACTTC. Encoded protein: CASSKGQGSVTQYF. This sequence joins TRBV5-1 and TRBJ2-5, with 9 positions matching TRBD1. V dropped 4 bases and J dropped 7; count of bases not matched to a gene: 8. Germline V CDR1 and CDR2: SGHRS, YFSETQ. CDR3 size: 14 residues. Drawing the rest from reference TRBV5-1 and TRBJ2-5, the complete variable domain is KAGVTQTPRYLIKTRGQQVTLSCSPISGHRSVSWYQQTPGQGLQFLFEYFSETQRNKGNFPGRFSGRQFSNSRSEMNVSTLELGDSALYLCASSKGQGSVTQYFGPGTRLLVL.

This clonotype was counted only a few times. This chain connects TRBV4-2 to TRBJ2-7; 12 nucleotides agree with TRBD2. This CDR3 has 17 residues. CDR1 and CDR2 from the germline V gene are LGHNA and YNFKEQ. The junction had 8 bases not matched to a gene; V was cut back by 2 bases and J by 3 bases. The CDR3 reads CASSQTTSGGLIYEQYF. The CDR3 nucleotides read TGTGCCAGCAGCCAAACGACTAGCGGGGGCCTGATCTACGAGCAGTACTTC.

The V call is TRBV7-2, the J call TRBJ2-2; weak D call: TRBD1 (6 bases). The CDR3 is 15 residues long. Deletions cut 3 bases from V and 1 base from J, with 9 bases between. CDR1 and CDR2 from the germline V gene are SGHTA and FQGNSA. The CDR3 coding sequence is TGTGCCAGCAGCTTCCAGACAGGGAACACCGGGGAGCTGTTTTTT. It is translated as CASSFQTGNTGELFF.

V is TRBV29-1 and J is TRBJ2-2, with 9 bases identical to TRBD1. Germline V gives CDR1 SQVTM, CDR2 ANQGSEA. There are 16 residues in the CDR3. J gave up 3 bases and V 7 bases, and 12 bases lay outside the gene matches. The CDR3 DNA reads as TGCAGCGCATCAAGGGGACAGGGTGTGGACACCGGGGAGCTGTTTTTT. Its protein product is CSASRGQGVDTGELFF.

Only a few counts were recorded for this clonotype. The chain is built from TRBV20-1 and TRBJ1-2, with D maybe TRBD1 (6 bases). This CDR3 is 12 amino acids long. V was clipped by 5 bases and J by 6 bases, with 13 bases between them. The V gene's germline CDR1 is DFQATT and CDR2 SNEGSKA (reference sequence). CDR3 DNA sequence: TGCAGTGCTCACAGGGTAACGGATGGCTACACCTTC. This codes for CSAHRVTDGYTF.

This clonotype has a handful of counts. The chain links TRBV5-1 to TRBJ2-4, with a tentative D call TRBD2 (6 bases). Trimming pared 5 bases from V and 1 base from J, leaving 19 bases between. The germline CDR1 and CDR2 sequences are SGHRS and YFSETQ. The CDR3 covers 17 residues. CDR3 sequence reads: CASRPTLAPTAKNIQYF. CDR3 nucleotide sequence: TGCGCCAGCAGGCCTACTCTAGCGCCGACCGCCAAAAACATTCAGTACTTC.

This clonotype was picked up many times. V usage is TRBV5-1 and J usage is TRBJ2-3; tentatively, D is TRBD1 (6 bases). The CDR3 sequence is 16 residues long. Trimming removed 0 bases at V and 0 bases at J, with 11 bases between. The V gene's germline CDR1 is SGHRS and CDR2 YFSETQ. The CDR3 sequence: CASSLGTAPSTDTQYF. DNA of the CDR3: TGCGCCAGCAGCTTGGGGACAGCCCCTAGCACAGATACGCAGTATTTT.

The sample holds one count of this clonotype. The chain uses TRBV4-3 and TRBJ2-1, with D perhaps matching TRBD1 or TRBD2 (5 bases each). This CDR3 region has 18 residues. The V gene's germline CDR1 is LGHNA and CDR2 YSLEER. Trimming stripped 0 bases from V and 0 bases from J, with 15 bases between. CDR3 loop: CASSQDRERRNSYNEQFF. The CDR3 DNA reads TGCGCCAGCAGCCAAGACAGGGAGCGCCGAAACTCCTACAATGAGCAGTTCTTC.